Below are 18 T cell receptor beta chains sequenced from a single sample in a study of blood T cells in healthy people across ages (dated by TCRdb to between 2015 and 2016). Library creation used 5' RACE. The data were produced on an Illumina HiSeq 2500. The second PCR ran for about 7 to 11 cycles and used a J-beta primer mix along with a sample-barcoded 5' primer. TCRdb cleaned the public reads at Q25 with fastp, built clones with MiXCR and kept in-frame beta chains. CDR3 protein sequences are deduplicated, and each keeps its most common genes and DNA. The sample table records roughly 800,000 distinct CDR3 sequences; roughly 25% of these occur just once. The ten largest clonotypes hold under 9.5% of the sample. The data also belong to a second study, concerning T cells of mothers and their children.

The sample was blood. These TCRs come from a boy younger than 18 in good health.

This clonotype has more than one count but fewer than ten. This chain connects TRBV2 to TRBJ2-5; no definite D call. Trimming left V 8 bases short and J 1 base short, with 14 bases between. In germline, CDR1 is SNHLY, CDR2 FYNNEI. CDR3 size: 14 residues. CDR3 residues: CASSFLGIQETQYF. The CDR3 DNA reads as TGTGCCAGCTCCTTCTTGGGTATCCAAGAGACCCAGTACTTC.

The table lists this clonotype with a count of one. The CDR3 reads CASSGTRVTGANVLTF. The CDR3 DNA follows: TGTGCCAGTTCCGGGACTCGAGTAACTGGGGCCAACGTCCTGACTTTC. The chain combines TRBV6-2 or TRBV6-3 with TRBJ2-6, with D perhaps matching TRBD2 (6 bases). The ends were cut back, 9 bases at V and 2 bases at J, with 17 bases in the middle. There are 16 residues in the CDR3. Germline CDR1 and CDR2: MNHEY and SVGEGT.

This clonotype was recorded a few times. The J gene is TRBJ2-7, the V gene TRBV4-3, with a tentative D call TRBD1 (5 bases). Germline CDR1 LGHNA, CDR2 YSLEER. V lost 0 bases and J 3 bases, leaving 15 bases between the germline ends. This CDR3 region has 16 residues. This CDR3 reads CASSQDTGQLNYEQYF. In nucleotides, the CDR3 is TGCGCCAGCAGCCAAGATACCGGACAACTAAACTACGAGCAGTACTTC.

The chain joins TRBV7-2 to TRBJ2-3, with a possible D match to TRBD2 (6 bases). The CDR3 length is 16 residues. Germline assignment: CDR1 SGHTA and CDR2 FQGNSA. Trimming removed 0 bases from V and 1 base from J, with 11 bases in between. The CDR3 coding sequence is TGTGCCAGCAGCTTAGCGCGGGGAAGGGGCACAGATACGCAGTATTTT. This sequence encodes CASSLARGRGTDTQYF.

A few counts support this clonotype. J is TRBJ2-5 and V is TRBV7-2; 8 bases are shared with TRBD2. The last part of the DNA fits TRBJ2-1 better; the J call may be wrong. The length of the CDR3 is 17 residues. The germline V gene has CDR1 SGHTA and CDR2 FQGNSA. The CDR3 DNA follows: TGTGCCAGCAGCCTCGTCCTCTCCCCGGGACTAGGTAATGAGCAGTTCTTC. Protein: CASSLVLSPGLGNEQFF.

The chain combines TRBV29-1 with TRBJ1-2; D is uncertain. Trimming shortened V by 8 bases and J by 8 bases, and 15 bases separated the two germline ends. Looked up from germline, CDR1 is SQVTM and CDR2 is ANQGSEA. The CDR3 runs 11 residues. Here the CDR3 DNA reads TGCAGCTTCAAGGGAAGCCACGGCTACACCTTC. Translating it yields CSFKGSHGYTF. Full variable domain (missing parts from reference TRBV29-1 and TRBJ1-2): SAVISQKPSRDICQRGTSLTIQCQVDSQVTMMFWYRQQPGQSLTLIATANQGSEATYESGFVIDKFPISRPNLTFSTLTVSNMSPEDSSIYLCSFKGSHGYTFGSGTRLTVV.

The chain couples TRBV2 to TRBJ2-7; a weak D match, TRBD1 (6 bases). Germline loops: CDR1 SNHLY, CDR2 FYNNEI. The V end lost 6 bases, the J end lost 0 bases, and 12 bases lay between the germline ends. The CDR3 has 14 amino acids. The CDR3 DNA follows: TGTGCCAGCAGCGGGACACAGTACTCCTACGAGCAGTACTTC. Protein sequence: CASSGTQYSYEQYF. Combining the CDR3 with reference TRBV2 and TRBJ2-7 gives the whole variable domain EPEVTQTPSHQVTQMGQEVILRCVPISNHLYFYWYRQILGQKVEFLVSFYNNEISEKSEIFDDQFSVERPDGSNFTLKIRSTKLEDSAMYFCASSGTQYSYEQYFGPGTRLTVT.

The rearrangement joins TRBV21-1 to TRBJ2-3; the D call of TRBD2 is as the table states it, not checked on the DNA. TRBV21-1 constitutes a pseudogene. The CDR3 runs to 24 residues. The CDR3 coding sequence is TGTGCCAGCAGCAAAGAAGGGGACACCTTAGCGGGGGGCTATGCTCCCAAGTTCTTAGATACGCAGTATTTT. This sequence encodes CASSKEGDTLAGGYAPKFLDTQYF.

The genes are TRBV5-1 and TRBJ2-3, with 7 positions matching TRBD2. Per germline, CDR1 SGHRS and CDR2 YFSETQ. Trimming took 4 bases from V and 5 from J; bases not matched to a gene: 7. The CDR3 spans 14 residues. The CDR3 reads CASSPGGVGDTQYF. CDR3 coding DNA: TGCGCCAGCAGCCCGGGAGGAGTGGGAGATACGCAGTATTTT.

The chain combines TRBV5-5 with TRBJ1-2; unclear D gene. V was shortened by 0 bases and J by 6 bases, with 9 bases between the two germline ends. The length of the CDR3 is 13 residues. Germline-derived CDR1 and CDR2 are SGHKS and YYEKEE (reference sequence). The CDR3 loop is CASSLVAEDGYTF. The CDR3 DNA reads TGTGCCAGCAGCTTGGTGGCAGAGGATGGCTACACCTTC. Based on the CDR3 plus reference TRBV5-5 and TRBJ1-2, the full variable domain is DAGVTQSPTHLIKTRGQQVTLRCSPISGHKSVSWYQQVLGQGPQFIFQYYEKEERGRGNFPDRFSARQFPNYSSELNVNALLLGDSALYLCASSLVAEDGYTFGSGTRLTVV.

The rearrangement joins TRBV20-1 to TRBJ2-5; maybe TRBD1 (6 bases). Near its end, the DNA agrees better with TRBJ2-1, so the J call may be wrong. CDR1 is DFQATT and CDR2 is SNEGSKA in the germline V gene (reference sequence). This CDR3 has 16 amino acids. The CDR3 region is CSASVDTPDRYNEQFF. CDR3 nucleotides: TGCAGTGCTAGCGTGGACACCCCCGACAGGTACAATGAGCAGTTCTTC.

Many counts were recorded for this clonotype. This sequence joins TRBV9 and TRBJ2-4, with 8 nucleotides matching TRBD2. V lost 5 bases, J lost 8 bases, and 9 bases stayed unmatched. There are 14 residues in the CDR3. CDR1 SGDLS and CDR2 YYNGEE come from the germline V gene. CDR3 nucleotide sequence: TGTGCCAGCAGTGATACGGGAGGGGAGGACATTCAGTACTTC. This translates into CASSDTGGEDIQYF.

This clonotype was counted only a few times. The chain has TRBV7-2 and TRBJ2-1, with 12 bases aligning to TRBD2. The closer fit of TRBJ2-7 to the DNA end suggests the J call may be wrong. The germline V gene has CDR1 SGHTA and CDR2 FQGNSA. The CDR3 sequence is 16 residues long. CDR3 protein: CASSLPTSGRTWEQYF. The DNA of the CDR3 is TGTGCCAGCAGCTTACCCACTAGCGGGAGGACCTGGGAGCAGTACTTC.

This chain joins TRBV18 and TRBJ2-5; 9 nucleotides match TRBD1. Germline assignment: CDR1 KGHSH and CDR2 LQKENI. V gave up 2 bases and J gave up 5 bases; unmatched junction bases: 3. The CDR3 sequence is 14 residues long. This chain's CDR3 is CASSPATGGETQYF. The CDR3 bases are TGTGCCAGCTCACCAGCGACAGGGGGTGAGACCCAGTACTTC.

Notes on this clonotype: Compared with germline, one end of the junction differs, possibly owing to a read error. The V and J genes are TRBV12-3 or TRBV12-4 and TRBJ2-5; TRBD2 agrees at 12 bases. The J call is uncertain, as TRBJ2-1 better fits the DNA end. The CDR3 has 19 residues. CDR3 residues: CASRDVGLAGNPREDEQFF. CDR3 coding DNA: TGCGCCAGCCGGGACGTTGGACTAGCGGGAAATCCCCGGGAGGATGAGCAGTTCTTC.

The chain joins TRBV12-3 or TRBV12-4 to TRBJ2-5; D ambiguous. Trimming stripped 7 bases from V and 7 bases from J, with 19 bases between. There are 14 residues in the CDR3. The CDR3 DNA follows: TGTGCCAGCACCCCGGTGGGGTACATTGGGACCCAGTACTTC. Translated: CASTPVGYIGTQYF.

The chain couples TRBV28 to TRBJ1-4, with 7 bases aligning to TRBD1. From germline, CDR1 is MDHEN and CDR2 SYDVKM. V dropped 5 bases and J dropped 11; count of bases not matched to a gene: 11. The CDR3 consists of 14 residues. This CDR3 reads CASSLGTAGWKLFF. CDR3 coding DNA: TGTGCCAGCAGTCTCGGGACAGCTGGATGGAAACTGTTTTTT.

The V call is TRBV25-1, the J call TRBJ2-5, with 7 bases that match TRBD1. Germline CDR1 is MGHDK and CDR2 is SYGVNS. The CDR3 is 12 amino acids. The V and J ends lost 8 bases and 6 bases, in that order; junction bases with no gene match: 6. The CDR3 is CASETGMKTQYF. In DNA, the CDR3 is TGTGCCAGCGAGACAGGGATGAAGACCCAGTACTTC.